Presented here are 32 T cell receptor beta chains from one specimen sequenced in a study of blood T cells in healthy people across ages. For the second PCR, which ran for about 6 to 12 cycles, a sample-barcoded 5' primer and a J-beta primer mix were used. One entry per CDR3 protein results from TCRdb running MiXCR on the 5' RACE reads. The sample lists roughly 1,500,000 distinct CDR3 sequences, around 35% occurring once. The sequenced sample was blood. These receptors all come from a woman younger than 45 in good health.

The chain links TRBV19 to TRBJ2-7; D uncertain. V gave up 5 bases and J gave up 1 base, with 12 bases separating them. Germline CDR1 and CDR2: LNHDA and SQIVND (reference sequence). The CDR3 loop spans 14 amino acids. CDR3 amino acids: CASSSEHRSYEQYF. DNA for the CDR3: TGTGCCAGTAGTTCCGAGCACCGTTCCTACGAGCAGTACTTC.

This clonotype was detected a few times. The gene calls are TRBV6-1 and TRBJ2-1, with 14 bases lining up with TRBD2. From germline, CDR1 is MNHNS and CDR2 SASEGT. After removal of 6 bases from V and 5 bases from J, the junction contained 9 bases not matched to a gene. The CDR3 is made up of 17 amino acids. The CDR3 nucleotides are TGTGCCAGCAGCCTTCCGGGACTAGCGGGAGCGAACAATGAGCAGTTCTTC. This encodes CASSLPGLAGANNEQFF.

The CDR3 DNA follows: TGCAGTGCTAGGGAGTGGGGAGACTTGAACACTGAAGCTTTCTTT. It specifies CSAREWGDLNTEAFF. The chain recombines TRBV20-1 with TRBJ1-1; no reliable D call. Germline CDR1 and CDR2: DFQATT and SNEGSKA (reference sequence). The CDR3 is made up of 15 amino acids. Trimming pared 3 bases from V and 0 bases from J, leaving 14 bases between.

The V and J genes are TRBV5-1 and TRBJ2-1, with 10 bases that match TRBD2. Germline V gene lookup returns CDR1 SGHRS and CDR2 YFSETQ. The CDR3 spans 14 residues. V lost 0 bases to trimming and J lost 9 bases; unmatched junction nucleotides: 3. The CDR3 protein is CASSLDPSGGEQFF. The CDR3 coding sequence is TGCGCCAGCAGCTTGGATCCTAGCGGGGGTGAGCAGTTCTTC.

The gene calls are TRBV4-2 and TRBJ2-1; TRBD2 aligns across 8 bases. This CDR3 region has 16 residues. V shed 0 bases, J shed 7 bases, and the junction held 8 bases outside the gene matches. Germline loops: CDR1 LGHNA, CDR2 YNFKEQ. The CDR3 DNA reads TGTGCCAGCAGCCAAGATCTGGCTAGCGGGCAGAATGAGCAGTTCTTC. Protein: CASSQDLASGQNEQFF.

V usage is TRBV7-9 and J usage is TRBJ1-1, with a possible D match to TRBD1 (5 bases). Trimming took 3 bases from V and 3 from J, leaving 8 bases between them. The CDR3 has 13 residues. Germline-derived CDR1 and CDR2 are SEHNR and FQNEAQ (reference sequence). CDR3 sequence (DNA): TGTGCCAGCAGCTTCTGGGGGTACACTGAAGCTTTCTTT. It codes for CASSFWGYTEAFF. Filled out from reference TRBV7-9 and TRBJ1-1, the complete variable domain reads DTGVSQNPRHKITKRGQNVTFRCDPISEHNRLYWYRQTLGQGPEFLTYFQNEAQLEKSRLLSDRFSAERPKGSFSTLEIQRTEQGDSAMYLCASSFWGYTEAFFGQGTRLTVV.

The genes are TRBV12-3 or TRBV12-4 and TRBJ2-1; the D gene is possibly TRBD2 (6 bases). V lost 1 base, J lost 7 bases, and 11 bases lay in between. The CDR3 loop spans 14 amino acids. CDR3 protein: CASSLVWGTNEQFF. The CDR3 nucleotides are TGTGCCAGCAGTTTAGTGTGGGGGACTAATGAGCAGTTCTTC.

This rearrangement joins TRBV20-1 to TRBJ2-5; 12 bases line up with TRBD2. The CDR3 runs 16 residues. CDR1 and CDR2 (germline): DFQATT, SNEGSKA (reference sequence). J gave up 7 bases and V 7 bases, and 16 bases lay outside the gene matches. The DNA for the CDR3 is TGCAGTGTCCCCTTGACTAGCGGGAGTGGGGGCGGGACCCAGTACTTC. Translated, it gives CSVPLTSGSGGGTQYF.

This clonotype was observed at least ten times. The chain recombines TRBV5-1 with TRBJ1-2; D not resolved. The V and J ends lost 4 bases and 6 bases respectively, with 10 bases between them. The germline CDR1 and CDR2 sequences are SGHRS and YFSETQ. This CDR3 contains 12 residues. Here the CDR3 DNA reads TGCGCCAGCAGCCGTACAGCGGATGGCTACACCTTC. This encodes CASSRTADGYTF.

The CDR3: CSARPSDRRVYGYTF. The DNA of the CDR3 is TGCAGTGCTAGACCTAGCGACAGGAGAGTATATGGCTACACCTTC. The chain employs TRBV20-1 and TRBJ1-2; TRBD1 might be the D (6 bases). Trimming took 2 bases from V and 5 from J, leaving 18 bases between them. Per germline, CDR1 DFQATT and CDR2 SNEGSKA (reference sequence). CDR3 length: 15 amino acids.

This clonotype was recorded a few times. The CDR3 DNA is TGTGCCAGCAGTCCGCCGGGCCGGGACAGGGAGTCCTACGAGCAGTACTTC. It specifies CASSPPGRDRESYEQYF. The chain is built from TRBV7-9 and TRBJ2-7; 9 nucleotides agree with TRBD1. This CDR3 spans 17 amino acids. Germline V gene data show CDR1 as SEHNR and CDR2 as FQNEAQ (reference sequence). With V trimmed by 6 bases and J by 1 base, 13 bases remained unmatched. Using reference TRBV7-9 and TRBJ2-7 for the parts outside the CDR3, the full variable domain is DTGVSQNPRHKITKRGQNVTFRCDPISEHNRLYWYRQTLGQGPEFLTYFQNEAQLEKSRLLSDRFSAERPKGSFSTLEIQRTEQGDSAMYLCASSPPGRDRESYEQYFGPGTRLTVT.

The table lists this clonotype with a few counts. This rearrangement joins TRBV6-2 or TRBV6-3 to TRBJ1-2; D remains ambiguous. Germline-derived CDR1 and CDR2 are MNHEY and SVGEGT. The V end lost 0 bases, the J end lost 4 bases, and 12 bases lay between the germline ends. The CDR3 loop spans 15 amino acids. CDR3 DNA: TGTGCCAGCAGTTACTCCAGCTTCCATGGCTATGGCTACACCTTC. Translation gives CASSYSSFHGYGYTF.

The chain is built from TRBV3-1 and TRBJ2-4; weak D call: TRBD2 (5 bases). Germline values: CDR1 LGHDT, CDR2 YNNKEL (reference sequence). V was shortened by 1 base and J by 0 bases, with 10 bases between the two germline ends. This CDR3 spans 16 amino acids. This CDR3 reads CASSQGSGLAKNIQYF. The CDR3 DNA sequence: TGTGCCAGCAGCCAAGGCAGCGGACTAGCCAAAAACATTCAGTACTTC.

This sequence joins TRBV7-8 and TRBJ2-7, with TRBD2 matching over 9 bases. Germline V gene lookup returns CDR1 SGHVS and CDR2 FQNEAQ. J lost 6 bases, V lost 4 bases, and 7 bases had no gene match. This CDR3 spans 14 amino acids. CDR3 nucleotides: TGTGCCAGCAGCTCGCGGGGGGGCCTCCTCGAGCAGTACTTC. This sequence encodes CASSSRGGLLEQYF.

This clonotype was seen repeatedly, ten times or more. The chain recombines TRBV4-1 with TRBJ2-1; 7 bases fit TRBD2. The CDR3 covers 15 residues. Germline trimming cut 6 bases from V and 6 bases from J; bases unmatched to any gene: 11. Germline values: CDR1 MGHRA, CDR2 YSYEKL. The CDR3: CASSLSGISGNEQFF. The DNA of the CDR3 is TGCGCCAGCAGTCTCAGCGGGATCTCGGGCAATGAGCAGTTCTTC.

This clonotype was counted between two and nine times. This chain connects TRBV9 to TRBJ2-1; TRBD2 matches 16 bases. This CDR3 is 16 amino acids long. The V gene's germline CDR1 is SGDLS and CDR2 YYNGEE. V lost 3 bases, J lost 8 bases, and 5 bases stayed unmatched. The CDR3 loop reads CASSEGLAGGLHEQFF. The CDR3 bases are TGTGCCAGCAGCGAGGGACTAGCGGGGGGGCTCCATGAGCAGTTCTTC. Based on the CDR3 plus reference TRBV9 and TRBJ2-1, the full variable domain is DSGVTQTPKHLITATGQRVTLRCSPRSGDLSVYWYQQSLDQGLQFLIQYYNGEERAKGNILERFSAQQFPDLHSELNLSSLELGDSALYFCASSEGLAGGLHEQFFGPGTRLTVL.

The chain has TRBV5-1 and TRBJ2-1; 11 bases map to TRBD2. With V trimmed by 6 bases and J by 2 bases, 4 bases remained unmatched. Germline loops: CDR1 SGHRS, CDR2 YFSETQ. The CDR3 covers 15 residues. The CDR3 loop reads CASKTSGATYNEQFF. The DNA for the CDR3 is TGCGCCAGCAAGACTAGCGGGGCTACCTACAATGAGCAGTTCTTC.

This clonotype turned up a few times. The chain joins TRBV6-1 to TRBJ1-2; the D gene is possibly TRBD1 (6 bases). The V end was cut by 4 bases, the J end by 4 bases, with 25 bases between. Per the germline V gene, CDR1 is MNHNS and CDR2 is SASEGT. The CDR3 consists of 18 residues. For the CDR3, the DNA is TGTGCCAGCAGTGTTAGAGTGGACACCGGGGGCGGACTCTATGGCTACACCTTC. Protein: CASSVRVDTGGGLYGYTF.

This clonotype was found a few times. This sequence joins TRBV6-5 and TRBJ2-3; the D is unclear. V dropped 5 bases and J dropped 4 bases, with 13 bases sitting between them. The CDR3 totals 14 residues. Germline lookup yields CDR1 MNHEY and CDR2 SVGAGI. The CDR3 DNA reads TGTGCCAGCAGTCGGGCCAGACACTCAGATACGCAGTATTTT. It translates to CASSRARHSDTQYF.

The V gene is TRBV28, the J gene TRBJ2-5; TRBD1 agrees at 7 bases. V dropped 7 bases and J dropped 1; count of bases not matched to a gene: 21. The germline V gene has CDR1 MDHEN and CDR2 SYDVKM. This CDR3 contains 19 residues. Here the CDR3 DNA reads TGTGCCAGCAATCTCCAGCTGAACGACAGGGACCTAGCCCAAGAGACCCAGTACTTC. Amino acid sequence: CASNLQLNDRDLAQETQYF.

Worth noting for this clonotype: At one end the junction does not follow the germline gene, possibly because of a read error. V is TRBV15 and J is TRBJ2-3; 7 nucleotides align to TRBD1. CDR3 size: 20 residues. Germline V gene lookup returns CDR1 LNHNV and CDR2 YYDKDF (reference sequence). This CDR3 reads CATSRDLRLAGTEGRDTRYF. DNA for the CDR3: TGTGCCACCAGCAGAGATCTTCGGCTAGCTGGGACAGAGGGGAGAGATACGCGGTATTTT.

There are many counts of this clonotype. The chain links TRBV20-1 to TRBJ2-7, with D hard to call. Germline values: CDR1 DFQATT, CDR2 SNEGSKA (reference sequence). This CDR3 is built from 14 residues. The CDR3 here is CRSDRVKHSYEQYF. For the CDR3, the DNA is TGCAGGTCAGACCGCGTAAAACACTCCTACGAGCAGTACTTC.

This clonotype occurred many times. The V gene is TRBV4-2, the J gene TRBJ2-3; TRBD2 matches at 10 bases. The junction had 2 bases not matched to a gene; V was cut back by 6 bases and J by 5 bases. This CDR3 region has 13 residues. Germline V gene lookup returns CDR1 LGHNA and CDR2 YNFKEQ. CDR3 protein: CASRLAGVDTQYF. The CDR3 DNA is TGTGCCAGCAGGCTAGCGGGAGTAGATACGCAGTATTTT.

This clonotype has a count of ten or more. The CDR3 protein is CSVLGGSYEQYF. CDR3 sequence (DNA): TGCAGCGTACTAGGGGGGTCCTACGAGCAGTACTTC. The chain recombines TRBV29-1 with TRBJ2-7; D is possibly TRBD1 or TRBD2 (6 bases each). Germline values: CDR1 SQVTM, CDR2 ANQGSEA. CDR3 size: 12 residues. Trimming left V 6 bases short and J 1 base short, with 10 bases between.

This CDR3 reads CAISESKTETYERYF. CDR3 sequence (DNA): TGTGCCATCAGTGAGTCAAAGACAGAAACCTACGAGCGGTACTTC. V and J are TRBV10-3 and TRBJ2-4; possibly TRBD1 for D (5 bases). CDR3 size: 15 residues. The germline V gene has CDR1 ENHRY and CDR2 SYGVKD. The V end was cut by 0 bases, the J end by 15 bases, with 21 bases between.

This clonotype was detected a few times. Sequence at one end of the junction differs from germline and may be a read error. This chain links TRBV29-1 with TRBJ2-3; TRBD2 matches 7 bases. The CDR3 is 12 amino acids. Germline V gene lookup returns CDR1 SQVTM and CDR2 ANQGSEA. The CDR3 sequence is CGVERGTDTQYF. The CDR3 nucleotides read TGCGGCGTAGAGCGGGGAACAGATACGCAGTATTTT.

As DNA, the CDR3 is TGCGCCAGCAGCCAAACGAGCGGTCCTAACTATGGCTACACCTTC. Its translation is CASSQTSGPNYGYTF. The chain combines TRBV4-1 with TRBJ1-2; D is ambiguous. From germline, CDR1 is MGHRA and CDR2 YSYEKL. Trimming took 2 bases from V and 0 from J, leaving 10 bases between them. The CDR3 has 15 residues.

This clonotype was seen more than once but under ten times. V gene TRBV9 combines with J gene TRBJ2-7; 10 bases match TRBD2. Germline V gene lookup returns CDR1 SGDLS and CDR2 YYNGEE. CDR3 length: 17 residues. Trimming removed 0 bases from V and 3 bases from J; junction bases left unmatched: 9. The CDR3 reads CASSVGPPGLASYEQYF. As DNA, the CDR3 is TGTGCCAGCAGCGTAGGTCCTCCGGGACTAGCGAGCTACGAGCAGTACTTC.

The rearrangement joins TRBV5-1 to TRBJ2-1; TRBD1 aligns across 7 bases. V was clipped by 4 bases and J by 15 bases; unmatched bases: 16. The CDR3 length is 14 residues. Germline values: CDR1 SGHRS, CDR2 YFSETQ. The CDR3 nucleotides are TGCGCCAGCAGCCACCGGGGCAGGGGGACACTCATGTTCTTC. Its protein is CASSHRGRGTLMFF.

This clonotype was counted a few times. This chain links TRBV10-3 with TRBJ2-3; 9 bases agree with TRBD1. This CDR3 has 14 amino acids. V was clipped by 9 bases and J by 3 bases; unmatched bases: 7. Germline lookup yields CDR1 ENHRY and CDR2 SYGVKD. Here the CDR3 reads CAITPGQGTDTQYF. CDR3 DNA: TGTGCCATTACACCGGGACAGGGTACAGATACGCAGTATTTT.

Turning to this clonotype: One end of the junction is discordant with germline, which a read error may explain. The chain links TRBV5-1 to TRBJ1-1, with D maybe TRBD1 (6 bases). Per the germline V gene, CDR1 is SGHRS and CDR2 is YFSETQ. This CDR3 contains 14 residues. This CDR3 reads CANSGRGEGTEAFF. In DNA form, the CDR3 reads TGCGCCAACAGCGGCAGGGGTGAGGGCACTGAAGCTTTCTTT.

The chain carries TRBV5-1 and TRBJ2-7; 11 bases are shared with TRBD2. The CDR3 is 15 amino acids. Germline V gives CDR1 SGHRS, CDR2 YFSETQ. The ends lost 4 bases at V and 7 bases at J; junction bases unmatched: 10. The CDR3 DNA sequence: TGCGCCAGCAGCATCACTAGCGGGAGTGGTAGGGAGCAGTACTTC. It codes for CASSITSGSGREQYF.